The next 21 T cell receptor beta chains were all read from a single sample in a study of response to subunit inactivated influenza vaccine. One entry per CDR3 protein results from TCRdb running MiXCR on the RT-PCR reads. The table records 800,000 or so distinct CDR3 sequences, 21% of them present only once. This sample comprised PBMCs from blood, obtained roughly 5 days after vaccination. The receptors shown here come from a man aged 45-65 years who received an inactivated influenza vaccine.

The rearrangement uses TRBV27 and TRBJ2-5; D ambiguous. Germline CDR1 and CDR2: MNHEY and SMNVEV (reference sequence). This CDR3 region has 13 residues. V lost 5 bases, J lost 5 bases, and 12 bases lay in between. CDR3 DNA: TGTGCCAGCAGTCCCAACATGGGGGAGACCCAGTACTTC. This sequence encodes CASSPNMGETQYF.

V is TRBV29-1 and J is TRBJ2-1; 8 bases agree with TRBD1. This CDR3 region has 12 residues. Germline CDR1 is SQVTM and CDR2 is ANQGSEA. CDR3 amino acids: CRGQGSYNEQFF. The DNA of the CDR3 is TGCAGAGGACAGGGAAGTTACAATGAGCAGTTCTTC.

This clonotype has a handful of counts. The V call is TRBV2, the J call TRBJ1-2; 8 nucleotides align to TRBD1. The germline gives CDR1 SNHLY, CDR2 FYNNEI. This CDR3 region has 16 residues. V trimming: 3 bases; J trimming: 0 bases; junction bases outside the gene matches: 6. The CDR3 is CASSETGAQTNYGYTF. The CDR3 region has the DNA TGTGCCAGCAGTGAGACAGGGGCCCAAACTAACTATGGCTACACCTTC.

This clonotype was seen a handful of times. The limits of the CDR3 on the DNA are not certain, so only TCRdb's listed CDR3 is given. J is TRBJ2-7 and V is TRBV6-5. Germline V gene data show CDR1 as MNHEY and CDR2 as SVGAGI. The CDR3 has 11 residues if both end residues are counted. The CDR3 protein is CASSTSGEQYF.

This chain connects TRBV12-3 or TRBV12-4 to TRBJ2-7, with 10 bases that match TRBD2. The V and J ends lost 4 bases and 3 bases, in that order; junction bases with no gene match: 9. CDR3 length equals 16 residues. The CDR3 reads CASSSRTSGKIYEQYF. CDR3 sequence (DNA): TGTGCCAGCAGTTCTCGGACTAGCGGAAAGATCTACGAGCAGTACTTC.

This clonotype appeared a few times. The genes are TRBV6-4 and TRBJ2-7; 7 nucleotides match TRBD1. CDR3 length equals 20 residues. Germline CDR1 reads MRHNA; CDR2 reads SNTAGT. With 6 bases clipped from V and 3 bases from J, the junction kept 26 bases outside the gene matches. This CDR3 is CASRDDYGDQQGTRFYEQYF. The CDR3 DNA reads as TGTGCCAGCAGAGACGACTACGGGGACCAACAGGGGACAAGGTTCTACGAGCAGTACTTC.

This clonotype was detected ten times or more. This rearrangement joins TRBV20-1 to TRBJ2-2; D gene unclear. This CDR3 is 15 amino acids long. Germline CDR1 is DFQATT and CDR2 is SNEGSKA (reference sequence). The V and J ends lost 0 bases and 1 base respectively, with 9 bases between them. DNA for the CDR3: TGCAGTGCTAGAGACGTGGCGCTGAACACCGGGGAGCTGTTTTTT. It encodes CSARDVALNTGELFF.

The chain's CDR3 is CASSLPSGGRDTQYF. Here the CDR3 DNA reads TGTGCCAGCAGCTTGCCAAGCGGGGGGCGAGATACGCAGTATTTT. The chain uses TRBV5-5 and TRBJ2-3, with 9 bases that match TRBD2. The J segment lost 5 bases and the V segment lost 1 base, leaving 5 bases of the junction unmatched. This CDR3 region has 15 residues. Germline CDR1 SGHKS, CDR2 YYEKEE (reference sequence).

This clonotype has just a few counts. It may be a read error: a sequence one base away is much more abundant. The chain has TRBV27 and TRBJ2-2, with 8 bases aligning to TRBD1. V dropped 6 bases and J dropped 1; count of bases not matched to a gene: 4. The germline CDR1 and CDR2 sequences are MNHEY and SMNVEV (reference sequence). This CDR3 has 15 amino acids. The chain's CDR3 is CASSHGTGNTGELFF. Written as DNA, the CDR3 is TGTGCCAGCAGCCACGGGACAGGGAACACCGGGGAGCTGTTTTTT.

This clonotype was counted ten times or more. V is TRBV16 and J is TRBJ2-7, with D perhaps matching TRBD1 (6 bases). The V gene's germline CDR1 is KGHSY and CDR2 FQNENV. The CDR3 consists of 14 residues. The V and J ends lost 0 bases and 1 base respectively, with 7 bases between them. In DNA form, the CDR3 reads TGTGCCAGCAGCCAATCCCAGGGGTCCTACGAGCAGTACTTC. This sequence encodes CASSQSQGSYEQYF.

This clonotype was detected only a few times. The CDR3 nucleotides are TGTGCCAGCAGTTACCGAATAGCAGGGAGAGTGAATGAGCAGTTCTTC. This translates into CASSYRIAGRVNEQFF. The V call is TRBV6-2 or TRBV6-3, the J call TRBJ2-1; D assignment may be TRBD1 or TRBD2 (5 bases each). The V gene's germline CDR1 is MNHEY and CDR2 SVGEGT. This CDR3 contains 16 residues. Trimming cost V 2 bases and J 7 bases, with 18 bases left between them.

Many counts were recorded for this clonotype. J is TRBJ2-1 and V is TRBV12-3 or TRBV12-4; D is uncertain. The CDR3 consists of 13 residues. The V and J ends lost 5 bases and 4 bases respectively, with 9 bases between them. Here the CDR3 reads CASSENGYNEQFF. The CDR3, as DNA: TGTGCCAGCAGTGAGAACGGATACAATGAGCAGTTCTTC.

This clonotype was seen a few times. The V gene is TRBV20-1, the J gene TRBJ1-4, with D unresolved. Per germline, CDR1 DFQATT and CDR2 SNEGSKA (reference sequence). The CDR3 spans 14 residues. V dropped 2 bases and J dropped 0 bases, with 7 bases sitting between them. The CDR3 DNA reads TGCAGTGCTAGAAGGTCTGCAACTAATGAAAAACTGTTTTTT. Amino acids: CSARRSATNEKLFF.

This clonotype was counted many times. The chain carries TRBV6-2 or TRBV6-3 and TRBJ2-5; no firm D call. The CDR3 consists of 13 residues. In germline, CDR1 is MNHEY, CDR2 SVGEGT. Trimming cost V 2 bases and J 0 bases, with 4 bases left between them. The DNA for the CDR3 is TGTGCCAGCAGTTACCGGGACCAAGAGACCCAGTACTTC. It specifies CASSYRDQETQYF.

A few counts support this clonotype. V usage is TRBV6-1 and J usage is TRBJ2-3; 13 positions match TRBD2. The CDR3 spans 17 residues. CDR1 and CDR2 (germline): MNHNS, SASEGT. Trimming cost V 2 bases and J 0 bases; bases outside gene matches: 2. CDR3 coding DNA: TGTGCCAGCAGTGAAACTAGCGGGGGGGGTAGCACAGATACGCAGTATTTT. Amino acids: CASSETSGGGSTDTQYF.

The rearrangement uses TRBV5-6 and TRBJ2-7; D remains ambiguous. CDR3 length: 12 amino acids. Trimming took 4 bases from V and 6 from J, leaving 11 bases between them. The germline CDR1 and CDR2 sequences are SGHDT and YYEEEE. The chain's CDR3 is CASSPRGREQYF. The DNA for the CDR3 is TGTGCCAGCAGCCCCCGAGGTCGCGAGCAGTACTTC. Variable domain in full (rest from reference TRBV5-6 and TRBJ2-7): DAGVTQSPTHLIKTRGQQVTLRCSPKSGHDTVSWYQQALGQGPQFIFQYYEEEERQRGNFPDRFSGHQFPNYSSELNVNALLLGDSALYLCASSPRGREQYFGPGTRLTVT.

This clonotype was seen only a few times. The V call is TRBV27, the J call TRBJ2-2; 9 nucleotides align to TRBD2. Germline V gives CDR1 MNHEY, CDR2 SMNVEV (reference sequence). V lost 2 bases and J lost 0; bases outside the gene matches: 4. This CDR3 has 17 residues. This CDR3 reads CASSLDLAGTNTGELFF. The CDR3 DNA follows: TGTGCCAGCAGTTTAGACCTAGCGGGGACGAACACCGGGGAGCTGTTTTTT.

This chain joins TRBV4-3 and TRBJ2-7, with D tentatively TRBD1 or TRBD2 (6 bases each). Trimming pared 3 bases from V and 0 bases from J, leaving 12 bases between. From germline, CDR1 is LGHNA and CDR2 YSLEER. This CDR3 contains 15 residues. The CDR3 reads CASSHSGAGSYEQYF. The CDR3 region has the DNA TGCGCCAGCAGCCACTCGGGGGCGGGCTCCTACGAGCAGTACTTC.

This chain links TRBV20-1 with TRBJ2-1; the match to TRBD2 covers 9 bases. Trimming took 3 bases from V and 4 from J; bases not matched to a gene: 7. Per the germline V gene, CDR1 is DFQATT and CDR2 is SNEGSKA (reference sequence). The CDR3 spans 15 residues. The CDR3 loop reads CSASVGSGGYNEQFF. The CDR3 nucleotides read TGCAGTGCTAGCGTCGGGAGCGGGGGGTACAATGAGCAGTTCTTC.

The CDR3 loop is CAWGTGVYGYTF. DNA for the CDR3: TGTGCCTGGGGAACAGGAGTCTATGGCTACACCTTC. The rearrangement joins TRBV30 to TRBJ1-2, with D possibly TRBD1 on 5 matching bases. This CDR3 has 12 amino acids. The germline CDR1 and CDR2 sequences are GTSNPN and SVGIG (reference sequence). Trimming pared 5 bases from V and 4 bases from J, leaving 11 bases between.

This clonotype was picked up a small number of times. This chain links TRBV15 with TRBJ1-2, with D tentatively TRBD1 (6 bases). The CDR3 is 15 amino acids. V dropped 0 bases and J dropped 4 bases, with 12 bases sitting between them. The V gene's germline CDR1 is LNHNV and CDR2 YYDKDF (reference sequence). The CDR3 region is CATSRDWGQGYGYTF. CDR3 in DNA: TGTGCCACCAGCAGAGATTGGGGGCAAGGCTATGGCTACACCTTC. Full variable domain (rest looked up from reference TRBV15 and TRBJ1-2): DAMVIQNPRYQVTQFGKPVTLSCSQTLNHNVMYWYQQKSSQAPKLLFHYYDKDFNNEADTPDNFQSRRPNTSFCFLDIRSPGLGDTAMYLCATSRDWGQGYGYTFGSGTRLTVV.